This T cell receptor (beta chain) is from a study of identical twins. In this sample, this clonotype turned up a few times. Each CDR3 protein gets one entry after TCRdb re-called the 5' RACE reads with MiXCR. The repertoire holds over 600,000 distinct CDR3 sequences, with 21% as singletons. The ends were cut back, 10 bases at V and 6 bases at J, with 10 bases in the middle. Germline V gene lookup returns CDR1 LGHNA and CDR2 YNFKEQ. There are 12 residues in the CDR3. The same sample was also used in a study of T cells expressing NK-cell markers. That paper states: Similarly, these clonotypes led the CD3+CD56-NKG2C+ fraction as well in a few donors.

The receptor was derived from a woman between 18 and 30 years old in good health. The chain is built from TRBV4-2 and TRBJ2-6; D unresolved. Sequencing was done on a sample of PBMCs. The CDR3 region has the DNA TGTGCCACTTCAGTCTCGGCCAACGTCCTGACTTTC. It codes for CATSVSANVLTF.